This TCR beta chain stems from a study of blood T cell repertoires in COVID-19. Germline assignment: CDR1 SGHNT and CDR2 YYREEE (reference sequence). The CDR3 is 15 amino acids. Trimming removed 0 bases from V and 0 bases from J, with 9 bases in between. Authors' processing steps: Researchers report that nucleated cell counts were estimated from reference gene primer amplification. Clones were read by immunoSEQ multiplex PCR, and TCRdb kept only the in-frame ones, dropping some. Clone size and V and J calls were adopted from that table, with D and trimming inferred from the DNA. The sample yields more than 300,000 clones, about 87% seen once.

The sequenced material came from peripheral blood. V is TRBV5-4 and J is TRBJ2-5, with D unresolved. This receptor was taken from a woman in her 30s with COVID-19, enrolled during active disease. The CDR3 nucleotides are TGTGCCAGCAGCTTGGGGCGGTCGTACCAAGAGACCCAGTACTTC. Protein product: CASSLGRSYQETQYF. The full variable domain, rest sourced from reference TRBV5-4 and TRBJ2-5, is ETGVTQSPTHLIKTRGQQVTLRCSSQSGHNTVSWYQQALGQGPQFIFQYYREEENGRGNFPPRFSGLQFPNYSSELNVNALELDDSALYLCASSLGRSYQETQYFGPGTRLLVL.